The source of this TCR beta chain is a study of blood T cell repertoires in COVID-19. Study-level information: Whether acute or convalescent, the COVID-19 samples came from the United States, Italy and Spain.

The CDR3 runs 18 residues. As processed by the authors: Amplification of reference gene primers provided the estimated nucleated cell counts. TCRdb keeps only in-frame clones here, not all; method: immunoSEQ multiplex PCR. V and J calls and clone size come straight from that table; D and trimming were deduced from the DNA. This table has about 83,000 clones, approximately 80% appearing once. The receptor comes from a woman of 80 years or more with acute or convalescent COVID-19. The material sequenced was peripheral blood. The chain joins TRBV21-1 to TRBJ1-3; the table names TRBD1, a call not compared with the DNA. TRBV21-1 is given as a pseudogene. CDR3 DNA sequence: TGTGCCAGCAGCAAACCGAGAAACAGGGGGCAGGGTGGAAACACCATATATTTT. This encodes CASSKPRNRGQGGNTIYF.